What follows is one TCR beta chain and its context. CDR3 length equals 15 residues. Looked up from germline, CDR1 is MNHEY and CDR2 is SMNVEV (reference sequence). Trimming removed 8 bases at V and 4 bases at J, with 17 bases between. The data are from a study of pediatric ulcerative colitis. The table came from immunoSEQ multiplex PCR; TCRdb's copy has only in-frame clones and leaves some out. Here the sample spans roughly 60,000 clones, 80% to 90% being singletons. This chain connects TRBV27 to TRBJ2-2; D tentatively fits TRBD1 or TRBD2 (5 bases each). This clonotype originated in a boy aged 5-17 years who was a control in a study of pediatric ulcerative colitis. The sample was blood. The CDR3 reads CASGLGRDGTGELFF. CDR3 nucleotide sequence: TGTGCCAGCGGATTGGGCAGGGACGGCACCGGGGAGCTGTTTTTT.